This T cell receptor (beta chain) is from a study of blood T cell repertoires in COVID-19. The recovered donors of Cohort 3 showed two negative PCRs, clearance, or symptom resolution. The data were produced by immunoSEQ multiplex PCR, yet TCRdb's version contains in-frame clones alone and is incomplete. This table holds almost 500,000 clones, less than 90% found once. Per germline, CDR1 LGHNA and CDR2 YNFKEQ. The CDR3 length is 18 residues. J gave up 0 bases and V 1 base, and 8 bases lay outside the gene matches. The rearrangement joins TRBV4-2 to TRBJ2-4, with 8 bases that match TRBD2. The receptor's source is a woman aged 55-69 years who had recovered from COVID-19. The sample taken for sequencing was PBMCs or T cells enriched from blood (not recorded which). In nucleotides, the CDR3 is TGTGCCAGCAGCCAAGTCGGTCGAGCGGGGGTAGCCAAAAACATTCAGTACTTC. Encoded protein: CASSQVGRAGVAKNIQYF.